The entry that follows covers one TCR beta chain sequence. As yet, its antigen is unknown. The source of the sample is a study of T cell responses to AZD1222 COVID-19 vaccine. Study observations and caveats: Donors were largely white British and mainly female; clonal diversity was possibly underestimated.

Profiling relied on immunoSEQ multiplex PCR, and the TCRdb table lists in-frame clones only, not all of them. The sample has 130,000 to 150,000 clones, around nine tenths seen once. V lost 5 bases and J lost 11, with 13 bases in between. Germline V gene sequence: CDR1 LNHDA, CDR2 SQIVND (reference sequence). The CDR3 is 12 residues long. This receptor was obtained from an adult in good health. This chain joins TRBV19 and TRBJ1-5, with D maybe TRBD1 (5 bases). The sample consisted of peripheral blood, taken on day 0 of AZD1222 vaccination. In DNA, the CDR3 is TGTGCCAGTAGTGAGGGACTGAAGTCCCAGCATTTT. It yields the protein CASSEGLKSQHF.